This T cell receptor beta chain was captured by sequencing in a study of graft-versus-host responses after intestinal transplantation. On the study more broadly: All of the recipients had induction that used anti-thymocyte globulin, then tacrolimus and steroids for around 3 years.

Study-level findings and limits: The study associated peak circulating GvH clone levels with early post-transplant HvG declines. In recipient marrow, GvH clones were found, and some appeared first in ileum or blood. Allografts carried high graft-versus-host to host-versus-graft clonal ratios in patients having graft-donor T cell macrochimerism.

The repertoire was sequenced with immunoSEQ multiplex PCR; TCRdb's copy has only in-frame clones and lacks some. The data show more than 80,000 clones, roughly nine tenths seen once. The V gene lost 6 bases and the J gene lost 9 bases, with 12 bases spanning the gap. This CDR3 is 12 amino acids long. The germline V gene has CDR1 SGHNT and CDR2 YENEEA. Notes on this clone: Antigen: not known.

The source of this sequence is a human donor who received an intestinal transplant. The sequences come from unstimulated CD4+ T cells sorted from spleen or lymph node cells, collected before intestinal transplant. The genes are TRBV11-3 and TRBJ2-4, with D possibly TRBD1 on 6 matching bases. CDR3 amino acids: CASSYTGSIQYF. The CDR3 DNA is TGTGCCAGCAGTTATACAGGGAGCATTCAGTACTTC.